What follows is one T cell receptor (beta chain) and its context. The CDR3 has 13 residues. Germline V gives CDR1 SGHAT, CDR2 FQDESV (reference sequence). V lost 7 bases, J lost 5 bases, and 15 bases lay in between. These data originate in a study of T cell responses to AZD1222 COVID-19 vaccine. Repertoires were generated with immunoSEQ multiplex PCR, while TCRdb's copy carries only in-frame clones and drops some. The table has over 90,000 clones, 80% to 90% seen once. The clonotype comes from an adult in good health. Source: peripheral blood, taken on day 0 of AZD1222 vaccination. V is TRBV11-1 and J is TRBJ2-7; unclear D gene. The CDR3, as DNA: TGTGCCAGCACCCGTAAATTCTCTGACGAGCAGTACTTC. It is translated as CASTRKFSDEQYF. The full variable domain, its missing parts supplied by reference TRBV11-1 and TRBJ2-7, is EAEVAQSPRYKITEKSQAVAFWCDPISGHATLYWYRQILGQGPELLVQFQDESVVDDSQLPKDRFSAERLKGVDSTLKIQPAELGDSAMYLCASTRKFSDEQYFGPGTRLTVT.